This is a list of T cell receptor beta chains from one sample in a study of blood T cell repertoires in COVID-19. Data came from immunoSEQ multiplex PCR; TCRdb stores just in-frame clones and leaves some out. The data contain 200,000 to 250,000 clones, approximately 78% of them singletons. The specimen was peripheral blood. The source is an elderly woman with COVID-19, enrolled during active disease. Both conserved end residues are part of each CDR3. Fields, in order: CDR3 length, J gene, D gene, clone size, V gene, CDR3 DNA, CDR3 protein. A D gene is named only where the DNA matches it firmly. Some rows have no size entry. The others give once, few or many, or a class for an expanded clone.

13,TRBJ1-2,TRBD1,.,TRBV27,TGTGCCAGCAGCCCGACAGGGATCTATGGCTACACCTTC,CASSPTGIYGYTF
16,TRBJ1-6,.,.,TRBV27,TGTGCCAGCAGTTTATTGATCCAGGCTTATAATTCACCCCTCCACTTT,CASSLLIQAYNSPLHF
13,TRBJ1-6,.,.,TRBV27,TGTGCCAGTGCTAGGAGGTACCCTTCACCCCTCCACTTT,CASARRYPSPLHF
16,TRBJ2-1,TRBD1,.,TRBV27,TGTGCCAGCAGTTTGGTCCCGGGACAGGGGTCAAATGAGCAGTTCTTC,CASSLVPGQGSNEQFF
12,TRBJ2-3,.,.,TRBV18,TGTGCCAGCTCACCACAGAGGGATACGCAGTATTTT,CASSPQRDTQYF
13,TRBJ1-3,TRBD1,.,TRBV4-1,TGCGCCAGCAGCCCCGACAGGGTAGACACCATATATTTT,CASSPDRVDTIYF
16,TRBJ2-2,.,.,TRBV9,TGTGCCAGCAGCTCTCGGACAGCCGCGGTCACCGGGGAGCTGTTTTTT,CASSSRTAAVTGELFF
16,TRBJ1-2,.,.,TRBV10-3,TGTGCCATCAGCTCTGGGGGAGGTCAGGGAGGCTATGGCTACACCTTC,CAISSGGGQGGYGYTF
12,TRBJ1-1,TRBD1,few,TRBV29-1,TGCAGCGTTGGGACAGGGGGCACTGAAGCTTTCTTT,CSVGTGGTEAFF
14,TRBJ2-3,.,few,TRBV6-5,TGTGCCAGCAGTAATCCCGCCGGAGCGGATACGCAGTATTTT,CASSNPAGADTQYF
15,TRBJ2-2,.,.,TRBV9,TGTACCAGCAGCGTAGACGGGGGAGGAACCGGGGAGCTGTTTTTT,CTSSVDGGGTGELFF